The table lists the clone carrying this T cell receptor beta chain with a few counts. Its antigen is as yet unknown. The CDR3 contains 15 residues. Germline CDR1 SGHNT, CDR2 YENEEA. The V segment lost 1 base and the J segment 4 bases; nucleotides outside the gene matches: 3. TCRdb re-called the multiplex PCR reads through MiXCR, storing one row per CDR3 protein. The sample lists over 9,000 distinct CDR3 sequences, about 56% occurring once. The data stem from a study of breast tumors, draining lymph nodes, adjacent tissues. Study results and caveats: Findings are consistent with lymph node origin and intratumoral expansion of most tumor T cells. Tumor TCR diversity was below lymph nodes but above nontumor tissue. That most tumor T cells come from lymph nodes remained unproven.

The chain uses TRBV11-3 and TRBJ2-1, with TRBD2 identical over 8 bases. The sample comprised breast tumor tissue. This receptor was taken from a female donor with breast cancer. Some clones in this sample may be carry-over from other donors' samples. CDR3 DNA sequence: TGTGCCAGCAGCTTAGGGCGGGAGGCTTACAATGAGCAGTTCTTC. Translating gives CASSLGREAYNEQFF.